This T cell receptor (beta chain) stems from a study of graft-versus-host responses after intestinal transplantation. Germline CDR1 is MNHNS and CDR2 is SASEGT. Trimming stripped 8 bases from V and 4 bases from J, with 17 bases between. The CDR3 runs to 14 residues. Assay used: immunoSEQ multiplex PCR; TCRdb lists only in-frame clones, some missing. The table includes about 82,000 clones, 91% detected once. Comments on this clone: Its target is not known.

The sample here was unstimulated CD4+ T cells sorted from spleen or lymph node cells, taken before intestinal transplant. This TCR was recovered from a human donor who received an intestinal transplant. This chain uses TRBV6-1 with TRBJ1-2; possible D gene TRBD1, 5 bases. The CDR3 is CASHSGQGTYGYTF. CDR3 bases: TGTGCCAGCCATTCAGGGCAGGGAACCTATGGCTACACCTTC.